A selection of T cell receptor beta chains follows, all from one sample in a study of cytomegalovirus exposure and HLA in healthy donors. Only in-frame clones appear in the TCRdb table, and some are missing; sequencing was by immunoSEQ multiplex PCR. The sample lists 65,000 to 80,000 clones; 85% to 95% were seen once. Sequenced sample: PBMCs. The receptor source for this set is a woman aged 18-35 years in good health and CMV-seronegative. Each CDR3 is given with its conserved first and last residue. The D gene is left open where the match is weak. The size of a clone is reported for some rows only, either as once, few or many, or as a class for expanded clones.

j_gene,abundance,v_gene,d_gene,CDR3aa,CDR3nt
TRBJ2-5,.,TRBV28,TRBD1,CASGRQGAQGETQYF,TGTGCCAGCGGACGGCAGGGGGCTCAGGGGGAGACCCAGTACTTC
TRBJ2-5,.,TRBV7-2,.,CASSLAPAGETQYF,TGTGCCAGCAGCTTAGCGCCGGCGGGGGAGACCCAGTACTTC
TRBJ1-4,.,TRBV19,.,CASSRRNQPEKLFF,TGTGCCAGTAGTAGGAGGAACCAGCCGGAAAAACTGTTTTTT
TRBJ1-6,.,TRBV2,.,CASMEVRARAPLHF,TGTGCCAGCATGGAGGTGAGGGCACGGGCACCCCTCCACTTT
TRBJ2-1,.,TRBV4-3,TRBD1,CASSQDGTPGQGRDEQFF,TGCGCCAGCAGCCAAGATGGGACGCCGGGACAGGGGCGGGATGAGCAGTTCTTC
TRBJ1-2,.,TRBV7-2,.,CASSFLAAYNYGYTF,TGTGCCAGCAGCTTCTTAGCAGCGTATAACTATGGCTACACCTTC
TRBJ2-7,.,TRBV25-1,.,CASTSGQLYEQYF,TGTGCCAGCACCTCGGGACAACTCTACGAGCAGTACTTC
TRBJ1-4,.,TRBV5-1,.,CASSLGTGTRYEKLFF,TGCGCCAGCAGCTTGGGGACCGGGACACGATATGAAAAACTGTTTTTT
TRBJ2-7,.,TRBV7-9,TRBD2,CASSPSLAASSYEQYF,TGTGCCAGCAGCCCCAGTCTAGCGGCTAGCTCCTACGAGCAGTACTTC
TRBJ2-7,once,TRBV9,.,CASSGVASGEQYF,TGTGCCAGCAGCGGGGTAGCCTCGGGCGAGCAGTACTTC
TRBJ1-1,.,TRBV13,TRBD1,CASSQAVNRGNTEAFF,TGTGCCAGCAGCCAGGCAGTAAACAGGGGGAACACTGAAGCTTTCTTT
TRBJ2-3,.,TRBV9,.,CASSVVENTDTQYF,TGTGCCAGCAGCGTAGTGGAGAACACAGATACGCAGTATTTT
TRBJ2-3,.,TRBV21-1,.,CASSSLSAQDCADTQYF,TGTGCCAGCAGCTCCCTGTCGGCGCAGGATTGTGCAGATACGCAGTATTTT
TRBJ1-2,.,TRBV19,TRBD1,CATRGPGGYGYTF,TGTGCCACCAGAGGCCCAGGGGGTTATGGCTACACCTTC
TRBJ1-6,.,TRBV27,.,CASQELSYNSPLHF,TGTGCCAGCCAGGAACTTTCCTATAATTCACCCCTCCACTTT
TRBJ1-2,.,TRBV19,TRBD1,CASTVDRANGYTF,TGTGCCAGTACGGTGGACAGGGCAAATGGCTACACCTTC
TRBJ2-2,.,TRBV19,.,CASSIGWGELFF,TGTGCCAGTAGTATCGGGTGGGGGGAGCTGTTTTTT
TRBJ1-4,.,TRBV5-1,.,CASSSQQGLLGEKLFF,TGCGCCAGCAGCTCCCAACAGGGCCTGTTAGGAGAAAAACTGTTTTTT
TRBJ2-1,.,TRBV11-2,TRBD1,CASSIITGQGNEQFF,TGTGCCAGCAGCATCATAACCGGACAGGGCAATGAGCAGTTCTTC